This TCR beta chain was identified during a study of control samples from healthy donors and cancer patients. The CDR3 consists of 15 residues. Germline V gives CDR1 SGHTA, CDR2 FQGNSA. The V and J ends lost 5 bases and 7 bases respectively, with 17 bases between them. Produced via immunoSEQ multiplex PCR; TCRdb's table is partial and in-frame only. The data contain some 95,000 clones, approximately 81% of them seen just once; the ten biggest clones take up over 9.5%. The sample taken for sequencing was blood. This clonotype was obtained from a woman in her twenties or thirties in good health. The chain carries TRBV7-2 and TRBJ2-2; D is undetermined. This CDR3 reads CASSVGLGWNGELFF. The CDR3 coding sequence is TGTGCCAGCAGCGTAGGGTTGGGGTGGAACGGGGAGCTGTTTTTT.